The 20 T cell receptor beta chains presented below share a single source sample, sequenced in a study of blood T cells in healthy people across ages. A second about 6 to 11 cycle PCR used barcoded and J-beta primers. Each CDR3 protein gets one entry after TCRdb re-called the 5' RACE reads with MiXCR. Of around 800,000 distinct CDR3 sequences in the sample, 44% were seen once. The material sequenced was blood. All receptors come from a man in his sixties in good health.

The J gene is TRBJ2-3, the V gene TRBV20-1, with 9 bases fitting TRBD2. Per the germline V gene, CDR1 is DFQATT and CDR2 is SNEGSKA (reference sequence). The CDR3 is 16 amino acids. V trimming: 6 bases; J trimming: 0 bases; junction bases outside the gene matches: 10. The CDR3 sequence is CSAAPAGGVSTDTQYF. CDR3 nucleotides: TGCAGTGCCGCTCCCGCGGGGGGGGTAAGCACAGATACGCAGTATTTT.

This clonotype was seen a few times. The chain employs TRBV19 and TRBJ2-3; tentative D call: TRBD1 (7 bases). The germline CDR1 and CDR2 sequences are LNHDA and SQIVND (reference sequence). The V end was cut by 10 bases, the J end by 3 bases, with 17 bases between. The CDR3 spans 14 residues. The CDR3 DNA sequence: TGTGCCACCCAGGGGGGCAAGGGAACAGATACGCAGTATTTT. Its protein product is CATQGGKGTDTQYF.

The J gene is TRBJ2-1, the V gene TRBV27; 7 nucleotides align to TRBD1. The CDR3 contains 15 residues. Germline lookup yields CDR1 MNHEY and CDR2 SMNVEV (reference sequence). V shed 5 bases and J 7 bases; nucleotides not matched to a gene: 11. The CDR3 nucleotides read TGTGCCAGCAGTCCCTACGGACAGGTTCAAAATGAGCAGTTCTTC. Its translation is CASSPYGQVQNEQFF.

This clonotype has a count of ten or more. An end of the junction differs from the germline gene, which may be a read error. The V and J genes are TRBV5-1 and TRBJ2-5; 14 bases are a match to TRBD2. CDR1 SGHRS and CDR2 YFSETQ come from the germline V gene. The CDR3 runs to 15 residues. CDR3 sequence: CASSPGTSGGETQYF. In DNA form, the CDR3 reads TGTGCCAGCAGCCCAGGGACTAGCGGGGGAGAGACCCAGTACTTC.

This clonotype was recorded a few times. The chain links TRBV4-1 to TRBJ2-3, with TRBD2 matching over 8 bases. V dropped 0 bases and J dropped 0; count of bases not matched to a gene: 8. The CDR3 covers 18 residues. CDR1 and CDR2 from the germline V gene are MGHRA and YSYEKL. In nucleotides, the CDR3 is TGCGCCAGCAGCCAAGAACCCGGGACTAGAAGTAGCACAGATACGCAGTATTTT. This gives the protein CASSQEPGTRSSTDTQYF.

V is TRBV20-1 and J is TRBJ1-5; possibly TRBD1 for D (6 bases). The CDR3 is made up of 14 amino acids. Trimming shortened V by 5 bases and J by 0 bases, and 11 bases separated the two germline ends. Germline CDR1 reads DFQATT; CDR2 reads SNEGSKA (reference sequence). The CDR3 DNA reads TGCAGTGCTCACAGGGCTTATAGCAATCAGCCCCAGCATTTT. Translating gives CSAHRAYSNQPQHF.

The chain links TRBV4-3 to TRBJ2-6; D is uncertain. V lost 2 bases and J lost 3, with 8 bases in between. Germline V gives CDR1 LGHNA, CDR2 YSLEER. CDR3 length: 15 residues. The CDR3 loop reads CASSQSRYGANVLTF. The DNA for the CDR3 is TGCGCCAGCAGCCAATCCCGGTATGGGGCCAACGTCCTGACTTTC.

This clonotype appeared once. Germline is not matched at one junction end, which may reflect a read error. The CDR3 loop is CANSESGGVLGNEQFF. Written as DNA, the CDR3 is TGTGCCAACAGTGAATCGGGCGGGGTCCTGGGCAATGAGCAGTTCTTC. The chain recombines TRBV25-1 with TRBJ2-1; tentatively, D is TRBD2 (6 bases). Per the germline V gene, CDR1 is MGHDK and CDR2 is SYGVNS. The CDR3 extends over 16 amino acids.

The chain joins TRBV7-2 to TRBJ1-5; TRBD1 matches at 7 bases. The germline CDR1 and CDR2 sequences are SGHTA and FQGNSA. This CDR3 has 14 residues. Germline trimming cut 5 bases from V and 7 bases from J; bases unmatched to any gene: 8. The CDR3 DNA sequence: TGTGCCAGCAGCCTCGACAGGGCTTCCCAGCCCCAGCATTTT. The encoded protein is CASSLDRASQPQHF.

This clonotype was found a few times. V usage is TRBV20-1 and J usage is TRBJ1-6, with 10 bases identical to TRBD1. Germline V gene lookup returns CDR1 DFQATT and CDR2 SNEGSKA (reference sequence). V shed 2 bases and J 8 bases; nucleotides not matched to a gene: 6. The CDR3 runs 15 residues. The CDR3 region has the DNA TGCAGTGCTAGAAGTTCCGGGACAGGGGATTCACCCCTCCACTTT. Translation: CSARSSGTGDSPLHF.

The chain has TRBV3-1 and TRBJ2-1; a possible D gene is TRBD2 (6 bases). This CDR3 has 14 amino acids. CDR1 and CDR2 from the germline V gene are LGHDT and YNNKEL (reference sequence). With 3 bases removed from V and 4 bases from J, the gap between germline ends came to 10 bases. The CDR3 DNA reads as TGTGCCAGCAGCCAGGAGGGGTCATACAATGAGCAGTTCTTC. It is translated as CASSQEGSYNEQFF.

V is TRBV11-3 and J is TRBJ2-1; 8 bases match TRBD1. The CDR3 length is 12 residues. CDR1 SGHNT and CDR2 YENEEA come from the germline V gene. The J segment lost 12 bases and the V segment lost 4 bases, leaving 5 bases of the junction unmatched. CDR3 nucleotides: TGTGCCAGCAGCTCCGGACAGGGCGGGCAGTTCTTC. Translation: CASSSGQGGQFF.

This clonotype appeared a few times. V is TRBV4-3 and J is TRBJ2-2; possible D gene TRBD1, 6 bases. The V and J ends lost 4 bases and 0 bases respectively, with 12 bases between them. Germline CDR1 is LGHNA and CDR2 is YSLEER. The CDR3 runs 16 residues. In DNA form, the CDR3 reads TGCGCCAGCAGCCCGGTGGACAGTTCGAACACCGGGGAGCTGTTTTTT. Protein product: CASSPVDSSNTGELFF.

This rearrangement joins TRBV21-1 to TRBJ1-5. TRBV21-1 is flagged as a pseudogene. The CDR3 is 14 amino acids. This CDR3 is CASSKWDSWQPQHF. The CDR3 DNA reads TGTGCCAGCAGCAAATGGGATAGTTGGCAGCCCCAGCATTTT.

This clonotype was picked up a small number of times. The chain recombines TRBV24-1 with TRBJ2-1; 7 nucleotides match TRBD2. V shed 5 bases and J 0 bases; nucleotides not matched to a gene: 9. Germline V gives CDR1 KGHDR, CDR2 SFDVKD. The CDR3 has 17 residues. The CDR3 protein is CATSGVAGQNSYNEQFF. CDR3 in DNA: TGTGCCACCAGTGGGGTAGCGGGTCAGAACTCCTACAATGAGCAGTTCTTC.

In regard to this clonotype: This could be a read error, since a much larger clone is one nucleotide away. V gene TRBV2 combines with J gene TRBJ2-3, with TRBD1 matching over 8 bases. The CDR3 loop spans 20 amino acids. The V and J ends lost 5 bases and 0 bases, in that order; junction bases with no gene match: 19. CDR1 is SNHLY and CDR2 is FYNNEI in the germline V gene. CDR3 nucleotides: TGTGCCAGCAGTACAGGGGGTCAGCTGGCAGGCGCATCTAGCACAGATACGCAGTATTTT. Translation gives CASSTGGQLAGASSTDTQYF.

This sequence joins TRBV20-1 and TRBJ2-7; TRBD1 agrees at 9 bases. The CDR3 is 14 amino acids. Germline V gives CDR1 DFQATT, CDR2 SNEGSKA (reference sequence). The V segment lost 1 base and the J segment 7 bases; nucleotides outside the gene matches: 8. DNA for the CDR3: TGCAGTGCTAGAGTTGGCACAGGGGGCAATGAGCAGTACTTC. Encoded protein: CSARVGTGGNEQYF.

This chain connects TRBV6-6 to TRBJ2-3, with D possibly being TRBD1 (5 bases). V lost 2 bases, J lost 4 bases, and 10 bases lay in between. CDR1 and CDR2 (germline): MNHNY, SVGAGI (reference sequence). The CDR3 loop spans 14 amino acids. CDR3 DNA sequence: TGTGCCAGCAGTTACGGGGCAGCAGCAGATACGCAGTATTTT. Translation gives CASSYGAAADTQYF.

The J gene is TRBJ2-6, the V gene TRBV12-3 or TRBV12-4; D unresolved. Trimming took 5 bases from V and 0 from J, leaving 11 bases between them. The CDR3 has 16 amino acids. The CDR3 DNA is TGTGCCAGCAGTAGAACAGCCGGCTCTGGGGCCAACGTCCTGACTTTC. As protein: CASSRTAGSGANVLTF.

The chain couples TRBV7-9 to TRBJ2-7; D may be TRBD1 (5 bases). CDR1 SEHNR and CDR2 FQNEAQ come from the germline V gene (reference sequence). The germline V and J ends were trimmed by 4 bases and 0 bases, with 10 bases remaining between them. The CDR3 spans 14 residues. CDR3 nucleotide sequence: TGTGCCAGCAGCTACGGACATAGCTCCTACGAGCAGTACTTC. Translating it yields CASSYGHSSYEQYF.